This entry lists 12 T cell receptor beta chains sequenced from one sample in a study of CD8+ T cells in alopecia areata. Following extraction, RNA underwent reverse transcription to cDNA, which served as the sequencing template. Profiling relied on immunoSEQ multiplex PCR, and the TCRdb table lists in-frame clones only, not all of them. Here the sample spans about 300,000 clones, 58% being singletons. Noted treatment: oral pan-JAK inhibitor, 5-10 mg twice daily. Here the sequenced sample was CD4+ T cells sorted from blood, taken at week 24, from a patient treated with tofacitinib. The receptors originated from a human donor with alopecia areata.

J is TRBJ2-7 and V is TRBV4-3, with D possibly being TRBD1 or TRBD2 (6 bases each). Trimming removed 0 bases from V and 9 bases from J, with 21 bases in between. The germline V gene has CDR1 LGHNA and CDR2 YSLEER. This CDR3 region has 16 residues. CDR3 loop: CASSQELRRHGGGQYF. DNA of the CDR3: TGCGCCAGCAGCCAAGAGCTAAGGAGGCACGGGGGCGGGCAGTACTTC.

This clone was recorded a few times. In the same sample, other DNA sequences code for this CDR3. The chain links TRBV20-1 to TRBJ2-1, with D unresolved. The CDR3 spans 11 residues. Per germline, CDR1 DFQATT and CDR2 SNEGSKA (reference sequence). The ends were cut back, 3 bases at V and 5 bases at J, with 5 bases in the middle. CDR3 nucleotides: TGCAGTGCTAGGAACGACAATGAGCAGTTCTTC. It encodes CSARNDNEQFF.

This chain links TRBV6-5 with TRBJ2-7, with 8 bases aligning to TRBD1. Germline trimming cut 5 bases from V and 3 bases from J; bases unmatched to any gene: 6. The CDR3 loop spans 14 amino acids. Germline V gene data show CDR1 as MNHEY and CDR2 as SVGAGI. CDR3 amino acids: CASSRQGTSYEQYF. The CDR3 bases are TGTGCCAGCAGTAGACAGGGGACAAGCTACGAGCAGTACTTC.

The chain links TRBV29-1 to TRBJ2-3; tentatively, D is TRBD1 (6 bases). V was shortened by 5 bases and J by 4 bases, with 16 bases between the two germline ends. This CDR3 contains 14 residues. CDR1 is SQVTM, CDR2 ANQGSEA, per germline. The CDR3 nucleotides read TGCAGCGTTCGAGGTGACCAGGGGCCAGATACGCAGTATTTT. Amino acids: CSVRGDQGPDTQYF.

This clone occurred a few times. This chain links TRBV4-1 with TRBJ2-5; 7 nucleotides agree with TRBD1. The V and J ends lost 5 bases and 2 bases, in that order; junction bases with no gene match: 8. Germline V CDR1 and CDR2: MGHRA, YSYEKL. The CDR3 has 15 amino acids. The CDR3, as DNA: TGCGCCAGCAGCTTCGACAGGGCGGCACAAGAGACCCAGTACTTC. The encoded protein is CASSFDRAAQETQYF.

The rearrangement links TRBV29-1 to TRBJ1-1; D gene uncertain. Germline values: CDR1 SQVTM, CDR2 ANQGSEA. The CDR3 length is 12 residues. The CDR3 loop reads CSAARLNTEAFF. The CDR3 bases are TGCAGTGCCGCACGGCTAAACACTGAAGCTTTCTTT.

This rearrangement joins TRBV5-1 to TRBJ2-1; D is uncertain. Germline V CDR1 and CDR2: SGHRS, YFSETQ. The length of the CDR3 is 12 residues. Trimming left V 6 bases short and J 7 bases short, with 11 bases between. DNA for the CDR3: TGCGCCAGCAACCGCGACGGGAATGAGCAGTTCTTC. It yields the protein CASNRDGNEQFF. Drawing the rest from reference TRBV5-1 and TRBJ2-1, the complete variable domain is KAGVTQTPRYLIKTRGQQVTLSCSPISGHRSVSWYQQTPGQGLQFLFEYFSETQRNKGNFPGRFSGRQFSNSRSEMNVSTLELGDSALYLCASNRDGNEQFFGPGTRLTVL.

The gene calls are TRBV2 and TRBJ2-3; D uncertain. This CDR3 contains 13 residues. Trimming took 4 bases from V and 5 from J, leaving 10 bases between them. Germline-derived CDR1 and CDR2 are SNHLY and FYNNEI. The CDR3 region is CASSGGRRDTQYF. Written as DNA, the CDR3 is TGTGCCAGCAGTGGAGGTAGGAGAGATACGCAGTATTTT.

This rearrangement joins TRBV30 to TRBJ2-5; 8 bases map to TRBD1. This CDR3 is built from 13 residues. Germline lookup yields CDR1 GTSNPN and CDR2 SVGIG (reference sequence). The junction had 9 bases not matched to a gene; V was cut back by 8 bases and J by 4 bases. The CDR3 protein is CASQQGAVETQYF. The CDR3, as DNA: TGTGCCAGCCAGCAGGGGGCCGTAGAGACCCAGTACTTC.

The genes are TRBV10-3 and TRBJ1-2; no firm D call. This CDR3 contains 13 residues. V shed 2 bases and J shed 2 bases, with 6 bases lying between them. The germline CDR1 and CDR2 sequences are ENHRY and SYGVKD. This CDR3 is CAISEGVNYGYTF. The CDR3 coding sequence is TGTGCCATCAGTGAGGGAGTGAACTATGGCTACACCTTC.

This chain uses TRBV20-1 with TRBJ2-7, with D perhaps matching TRBD1 (5 bases). The CDR3 totals 11 residues. V lost 4 bases and J lost 3, with 7 bases in between. Germline V lookup: CDR1 DFQATT, CDR2 SNEGSKA (reference sequence). The CDR3 sequence: CSAKDNYEQYF. The CDR3 coding sequence is TGCAGTGCTAAGGACAACTACGAGCAGTACTTC.

The chain is built from TRBV9 and TRBJ1-4, with D unresolved. Germline loops: CDR1 SGDLS, CDR2 YYNGEE. The length of the CDR3 is 14 residues. V was shortened by 3 bases and J by 8 bases, with 14 bases between the two germline ends. The DNA for the CDR3 is TGTGCCAGCAGCGCGCTTCTAATGGGGGAAAAACTGTTTTTT. Encoded protein: CASSALLMGEKLFF. The whole variable domain, remainder taken from reference TRBV9 and TRBJ1-4, is DSGVTQTPKHLITATGQRVTLRCSPRSGDLSVYWYQQSLDQGLQFLIQYYNGEERAKGNILERFSAQQFPDLHSELNLSSLELGDSALYFCASSALLMGEKLFFGSGTQLSVL.